This is a list of T cell receptor beta chains from one sample in a study of blood T cell repertoires in COVID-19. Sequenced by immunoSEQ multiplex PCR; TCRdb stores in-frame clones only, minus some. The sample lists just over 300,000 clones, 89% occurring once. Sequencing used PBMCs or T cells enriched from blood (not recorded which). The source is a woman aged 40 to 49 who had recovered from COVID-19. Both conserved end residues are part of each CDR3.

15 | TRBV7-3 | CASSPTPQYTGELFF
14 | TRBV5-5 | CASSLGGRAYEQYF
15 | TRBV9 | CASSAGGTGNYGYTF
13 | TRBV5-1 | CASSPGQGYGYTF
14 | TRBV5-4 | CASSIRGVPYKLFF
13 | TRBV6-2/TRBV6-3 | CASSRTGEIEQFF
15 | TRBV15 | CATSRDVGGNQPQHF
12 | TRBV29-1 | CSGRDGPYEQYF
16 | TRBV27 | CASSSTFTKAKNIQYF
15 | TRBV9 | CASSVEAGPGNTIYF
15 | TRBV5-6 | CASSPAGIMAGELFF
16 | TRBV11-3 | CASSLGREGLPDEQFF
16 | TRBV11-2 | CASSFPSGLSKREAFF
15 | TRBV2 | CASSVAAGGTYEQYF
16 | TRBV6-5 | CASSYDRQGFSYEQYF
15 | TRBV18 | CASSPIAVMGNEQFF
14 | TRBV7-9 | CASSFAAMNTEAFF
13 | TRBV9 | CASRGQGADTQYF
15 | TRBV6-5 | CASSYSRQMNTEAFF
13 | TRBV12-3/TRBV12-4 | CASSLWEFNEQFF
13 | TRBV4-3 | CASSQDRAGELFF
17 | TRBV27 | CASSFQLSGRTYNEQFF
17 | TRBV6-2/TRBV6-3 | CASSYSAPRGRGYGYTF
15 | TRBV27 | CASSLSWTGYNEQFF
16 | TRBV9 | CASSVGGRGVGETQYF
13 | TRBV29-1 | CSVWAREVYGYTF
15 | TRBV2 | CASSLDRGSGSPLHF
15 | TRBV10-2 | CASSNKPGGNTEAFF
15 | TRBV9 | CASTYRSLGANVLTF
14 | TRBV10-1 | CASSEFQGTETQYF
14 | TRBV19 | CASSRLTDNYGYTF
16 | TRBV7-3 | CASSLMGTSNTGELFF
14 | TRBV7-2 | CASSLGGYQETQYF
14 | TRBV6-5 | CASRVSRGVDTIYF
13 | TRBV6-5 | CASRRTANQPQHF
15 | TRBV3-1/TRBV3-2 | CASSRTGLRVTEAFF
18 | TRBV5-1 | CASSPEVLLAGVSYEQYF
14 | TRBV5-8 | CASIRGMNTGELFF
15 | TRBV27 | CASSLSLAGSYEQYF
19 | TRBV11-2 | CASSLRRASGGRYQETQYF
17 | TRBV7-9 | CASSWAEREGNTDTQYF
15 | TRBV5-1 | CASSLDYSHSYEQYF
14 | TRBV30 | CAWSLGARGYGYTF
17 | TRBV7-8 | CASSSDRTGTYNSPLHF
14 | TRBV28 | CASSEQGALNEQYF
13 | TRBV30 | CAWSRRDTGELFF
14 | TRBV18 | CASSDRVNTGELFF
16 | TRBV19 | CASKPQGGVGNQPQHF
15 | TRBV6-5 | CASSYLAGEYNEQFF
13 | TRBV29-1 | CSVERQENTEAFF
16 | TRBV11-3 | CASSLDGTSGLYEQYF
15 | TRBV2 | CASSDWSGINNEQFF
16 | TRBV9 | CASSPRLAGGWGEQFF
13 | TRBV30 | CASQQGGNSPLHF
14 | TRBV27 | CASSLQGGNQPQHF